This T cell receptor beta chain was captured in a study of blood T cell repertoires in COVID-19. Across the study: Samples came from the United States, Italy and Spain, spanning acute and convalescent COVID-19. Sample material is recorded as cDNA or gDNA derived from T cells, B-cell-depleted T cells, or PBMCs.

Original processing notes: Estimation of nucleated cell counts relied on the amplification of reference gene primers. Profiled with immunoSEQ multiplex PCR; TCRdb holds only in-frame clones, not every one. Clone size and V and J calls were adopted from that table, with D and trimming inferred from the DNA. The sample holds 200,000 to 250,000 clones; roughly 84% are singletons and the top ten take around 6.5%. Germline CDR1 reads SEHNR; CDR2 reads FQNEAQ (reference sequence). Trimming shortened V by 5 bases and J by 6 bases, and 13 bases separated the two germline ends. There are 13 residues in the CDR3. Cohorts were based on clinical histories the participants reported.

The sequenced sample consisted of PBMCs or T cells enriched from blood (not recorded which). This chain uses TRBV7-9 with TRBJ1-2, with unresolved D. This sequence originates from a woman between 35 and 50 years old who had recovered from COVID-19. CDR3 protein: CASSAGRENGYTF. The CDR3 region has the DNA TGTGCCAGCAGCGCGGGGAGGGAGAATGGCTACACCTTC.